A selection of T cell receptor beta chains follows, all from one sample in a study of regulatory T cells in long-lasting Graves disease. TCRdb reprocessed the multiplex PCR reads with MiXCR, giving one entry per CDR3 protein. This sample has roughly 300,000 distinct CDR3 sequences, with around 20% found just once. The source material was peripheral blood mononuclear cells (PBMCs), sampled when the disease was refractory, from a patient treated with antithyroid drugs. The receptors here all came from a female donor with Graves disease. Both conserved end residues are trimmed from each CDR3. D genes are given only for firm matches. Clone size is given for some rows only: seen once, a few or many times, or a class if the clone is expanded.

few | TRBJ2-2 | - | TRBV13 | ASSEGIATGELF
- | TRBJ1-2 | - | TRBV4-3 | ASSRLSRGDYGYT
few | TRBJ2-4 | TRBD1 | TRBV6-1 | ASSLYAGTGYQNIQY
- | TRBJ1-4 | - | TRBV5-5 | ASTPLSGSNEKLF
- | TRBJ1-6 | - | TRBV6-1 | ASSLKTEGTSPLH
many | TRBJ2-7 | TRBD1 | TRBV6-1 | ASRDRKGARPYEQY
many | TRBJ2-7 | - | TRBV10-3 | AISEGYEQY
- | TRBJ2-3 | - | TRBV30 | AWSRNRADTQY
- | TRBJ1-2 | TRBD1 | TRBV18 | ASSPNRGEGYT
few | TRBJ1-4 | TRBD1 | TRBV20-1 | SAPGQVNEKLF
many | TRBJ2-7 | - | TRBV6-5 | ASSYSRFGYEQY
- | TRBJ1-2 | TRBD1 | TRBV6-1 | AGSPNRGGYT
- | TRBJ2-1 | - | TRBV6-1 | ASSLRGEWTRGEQF
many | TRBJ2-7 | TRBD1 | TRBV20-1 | SARQGTRNEQY
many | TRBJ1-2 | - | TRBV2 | ASSGPSRVYGYT
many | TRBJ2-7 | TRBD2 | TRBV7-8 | ASSSASGHNSYEQY
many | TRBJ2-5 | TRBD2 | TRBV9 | ASSVTSGYQETQY
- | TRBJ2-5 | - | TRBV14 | ASSQDLLKTQY
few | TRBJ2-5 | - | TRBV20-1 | SAMDSQETQY
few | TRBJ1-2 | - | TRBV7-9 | ASSLEQNYGYT
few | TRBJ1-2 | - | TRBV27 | ASSFSGPSVYGYT
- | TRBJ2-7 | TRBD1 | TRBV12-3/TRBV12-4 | ASSPQGKGYEQY
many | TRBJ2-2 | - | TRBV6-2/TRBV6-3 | ASSFRNHGELF
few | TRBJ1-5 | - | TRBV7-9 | ASSFRSGHHQH
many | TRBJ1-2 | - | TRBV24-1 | ATSAGPYGYT
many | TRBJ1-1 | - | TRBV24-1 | ATSVGGVADTEAF
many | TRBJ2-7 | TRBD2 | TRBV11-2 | ASSPSLAGAYEQY
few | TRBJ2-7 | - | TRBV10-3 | AISAGYEQY
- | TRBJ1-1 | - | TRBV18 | ASSPGQGSHTEAF